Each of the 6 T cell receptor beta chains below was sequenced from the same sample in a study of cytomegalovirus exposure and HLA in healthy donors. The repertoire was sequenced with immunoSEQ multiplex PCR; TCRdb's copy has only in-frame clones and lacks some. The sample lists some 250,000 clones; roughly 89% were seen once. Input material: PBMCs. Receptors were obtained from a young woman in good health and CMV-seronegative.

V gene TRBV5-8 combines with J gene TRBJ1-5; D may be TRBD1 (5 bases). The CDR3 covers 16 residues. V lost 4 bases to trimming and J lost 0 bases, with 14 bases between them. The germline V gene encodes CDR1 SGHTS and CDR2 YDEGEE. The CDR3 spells CASSSPGTPSNQPQHF. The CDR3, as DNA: TGTGCCAGCAGCAGTCCCGGGACTCCTAGCAATCAGCCCCAGCATTTT.

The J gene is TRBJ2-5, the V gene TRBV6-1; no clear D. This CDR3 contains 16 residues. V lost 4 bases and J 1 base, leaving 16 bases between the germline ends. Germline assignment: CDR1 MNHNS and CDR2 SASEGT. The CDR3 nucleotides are TGTGCCAGCAGTGTCCACCGAGGCGCCATCCAAGAGACCCAGTACTTC. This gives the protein CASSVHRGAIQETQYF.

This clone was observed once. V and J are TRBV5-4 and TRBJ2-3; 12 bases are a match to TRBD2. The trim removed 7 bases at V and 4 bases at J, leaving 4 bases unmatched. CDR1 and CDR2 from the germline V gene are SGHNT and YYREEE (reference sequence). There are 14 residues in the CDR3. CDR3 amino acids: CASSLAGGADTQYF. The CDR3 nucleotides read TGTGCCAGCTCACTAGCGGGGGGCGCAGATACGCAGTATTTT.

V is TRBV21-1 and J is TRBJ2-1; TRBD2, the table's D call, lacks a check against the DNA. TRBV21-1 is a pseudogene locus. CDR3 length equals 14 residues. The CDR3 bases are TGTGCCAGCACCGGGGGGTCTCGGCGGGGTGAGCAGTTCTTC. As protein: CASTGGSRRGEQFF.

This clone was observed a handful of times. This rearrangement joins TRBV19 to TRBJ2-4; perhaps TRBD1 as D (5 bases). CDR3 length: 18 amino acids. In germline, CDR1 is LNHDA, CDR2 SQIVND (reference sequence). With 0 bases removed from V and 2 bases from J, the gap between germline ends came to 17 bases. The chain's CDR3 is CASSIEAGAKLTKNIQYF. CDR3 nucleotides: TGTGCCAGTAGTATAGAGGCTGGGGCCAAACTAACCAAAAACATTCAGTACTTC.

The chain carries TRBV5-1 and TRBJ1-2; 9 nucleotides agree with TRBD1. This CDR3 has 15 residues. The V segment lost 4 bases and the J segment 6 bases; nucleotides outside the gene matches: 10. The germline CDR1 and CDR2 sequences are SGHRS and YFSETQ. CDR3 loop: CASSRGQGTVDGYTF. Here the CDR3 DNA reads TGCGCCAGCAGCCGAGGACAGGGGACAGTTGATGGCTACACCTTC.